This note documents a single TCR beta chain sequence. Its antigen is as yet unknown. The CDR3 length is 13 residues. Between the trimmed V and J ends, which lost 4 bases and 4 bases, there was a span of 11 bases. Germline CDR1 is SGHNT and CDR2 is YYREEE (reference sequence). This entry is derived from a study of cytomegalovirus exposure and HLA in healthy donors. PCR primers comprised 60 Vbeta and 13 Jbeta primers. Here immunoSEQ multiplex PCR was the method, and the copy in TCRdb shows in-frame clones only, minus some. The table shows 85,000 to 100,000 clones, with approximately 81% occurring only once. Notes on the study in general: V- and J-gene trimming in TCR beta was tied to a missense DCLRE1C variant by an analysis performed later.

As for the donors, each was a healthy bone marrow donor. The source of this sequence is a woman in her 40s in good health and CMV-seropositive. The chain couples TRBV5-4 to TRBJ1-2; possibly TRBD1 for D (6 bases). Sequenced sample: PBMCs. In DNA, the CDR3 is TGTGCCAGCAGCAAGCAGGGGATCTATGGCTACACCTTC. It yields the protein CASSKQGIYGYTF.